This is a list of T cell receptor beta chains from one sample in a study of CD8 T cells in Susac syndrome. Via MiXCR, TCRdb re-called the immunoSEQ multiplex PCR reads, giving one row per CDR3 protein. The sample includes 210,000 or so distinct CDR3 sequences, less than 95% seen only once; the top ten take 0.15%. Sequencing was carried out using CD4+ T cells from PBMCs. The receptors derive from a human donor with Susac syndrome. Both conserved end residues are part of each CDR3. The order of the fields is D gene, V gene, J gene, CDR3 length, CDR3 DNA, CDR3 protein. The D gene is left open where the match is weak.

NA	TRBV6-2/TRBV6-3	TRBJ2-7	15	TGTGCCAGCAGTCACCGGGACCCCGGCAGGGACGAGCAGTACTTC	CASSHRDPGRDEQYF
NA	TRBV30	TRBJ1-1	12	TGTGCCTGGACGGAGGGATCCGCTGAAGCTTTCTTT	CAWTEGSAEAFF
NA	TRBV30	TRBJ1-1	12	TGTGCCTGGAGTACACCGGGGTCTGAAGCTTTCTTT	CAWSTPGSEAFF
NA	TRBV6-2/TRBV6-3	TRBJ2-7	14	TGTGCCAGCACCTTACCGGGACGGAACTACGAGCAGTACTTC	CASTLPGRNYEQYF
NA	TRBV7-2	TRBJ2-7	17	TGTGCCAGCAGCCCCTTGGGGTTCGGCAGCCGATCCTACGAGCAGTACTTC	CASSPLGFGSRSYEQYF
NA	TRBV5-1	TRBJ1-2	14	TGCGCCAGCAGCGTACAGGGAGATGGCAGTGGCTACACCTTC	CASSVQGDGSGYTF
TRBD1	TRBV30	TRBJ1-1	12	TGTGCCTGGAGTGGGGGGACAGCTGAAGCTTTCTTT	CAWSGGTAEAFF
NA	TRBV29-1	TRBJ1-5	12	TGCAGCGTTGGGGTAGGCAATCAGCCCCAGCATTTT	CSVGVGNQPQHF
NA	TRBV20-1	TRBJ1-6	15	TGCAGTGCTACCTGGGACGGAAACTATAATTCACCCCTCCACTTT	CSATWDGNYNSPLHF
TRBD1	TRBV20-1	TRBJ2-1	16	TGCAGTGCTAGTCAGGACCGGGACAGGGTGGTGAATGAGCAGTTCTTC	CSASQDRDRVVNEQFF
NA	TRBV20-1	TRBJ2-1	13	TGCAGTGCCAGGCTGGGGGCTAGGAATGAGCAGTTCTTC	CSARLGARNEQFF
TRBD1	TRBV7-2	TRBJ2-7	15	TGTGCCAGCAGCTTAGGGGACAGCTACCCCTACGAGCAGTACTTC	CASSLGDSYPYEQYF
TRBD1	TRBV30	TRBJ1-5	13	TGTGCCTGGAGTGGACAGGGAAAAGGGCCCCAGCATTTT	CAWSGQGKGPQHF
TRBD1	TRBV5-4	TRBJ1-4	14	TGTGCCAGCAGCCTAGGACAGGGCCGGAAAAAACTGTTTTTT	CASSLGQGRKKLFF
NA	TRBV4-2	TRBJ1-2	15	TGTGCCAGCAGCCAAGAGGCAGGACTTAACTATGGCTACACCTTC	CASSQEAGLNYGYTF
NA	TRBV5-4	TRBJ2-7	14	TGTGCCAGCAGCCCGGGGGACATTGCCTACGAGCAGTACTTC	CASSPGDIAYEQYF
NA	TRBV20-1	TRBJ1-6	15	TGCAGTGCTAGAGGCGGTCAGGGTGAGGGTTCACCCCTCCACTTT	CSARGGQGEGSPLHF
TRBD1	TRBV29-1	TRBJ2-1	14	TGCAGCGTAGCCGGGACAGAGGATTACAATGAGCAGTTCTTC	CSVAGTEDYNEQFF
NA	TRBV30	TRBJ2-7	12	TGTGCCTGGAGTGAGAGGGGAACCGAGCAGTACTTC	CAWSERGTEQYF
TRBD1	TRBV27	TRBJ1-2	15	TGTGCCAGCAGTTTCGGGACAGGGAATTACTATGGCTACACCTTC	CASSFGTGNYYGYTF
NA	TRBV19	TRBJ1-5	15	TGTGCCAGTAGTATTGGCGGGGACGCGGCGAAGCCCCAGCATTTT	CASSIGGDAAKPQHF
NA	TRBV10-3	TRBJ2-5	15	TGTGCCATCAGTGAGGGGCAGCTTGGGCAAGAGACCCAGTACTTC	CAISEGQLGQETQYF